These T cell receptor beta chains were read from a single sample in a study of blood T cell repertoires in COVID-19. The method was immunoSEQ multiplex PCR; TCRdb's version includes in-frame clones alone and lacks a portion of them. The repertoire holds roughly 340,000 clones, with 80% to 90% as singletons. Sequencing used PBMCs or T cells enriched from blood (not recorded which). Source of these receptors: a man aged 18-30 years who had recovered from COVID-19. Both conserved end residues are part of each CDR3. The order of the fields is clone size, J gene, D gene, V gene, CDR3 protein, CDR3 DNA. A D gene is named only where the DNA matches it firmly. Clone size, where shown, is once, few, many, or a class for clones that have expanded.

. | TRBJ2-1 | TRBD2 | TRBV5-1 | CASSLWTSINEQFF | TGCGCCAGCAGCCTATGGACTAGTATAAATGAGCAGTTCTTC
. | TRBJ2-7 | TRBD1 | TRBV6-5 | CASTRQGRFRF | TGTGCCAGCACCCGACAGGGCCGCTTCCGATTC
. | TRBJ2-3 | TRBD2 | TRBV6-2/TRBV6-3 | CASSYLAGETLYLSTQYF | TGTGCCAGCAGTTACCTAGCGGGAGAGACCCTATACTTAAGTACGCAGTATTTT
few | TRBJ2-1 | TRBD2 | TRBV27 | CASSSAGTSDVDEQFF | TGTGCCAGCAGTTCTGCCGGGACTAGCGATGTGGATGAGCAGTTCTTC
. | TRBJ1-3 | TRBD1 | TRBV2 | CASRTGTGVSGNTIYF | TGTGCCAGCAGGACCGGGACAGGCGTCTCTGGAAACACCATATATTTT
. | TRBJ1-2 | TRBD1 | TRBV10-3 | CAIRGTGDLYGYTF | TGTGCCATCAGGGGGACAGGGGACCTCTATGGCTACACCTTC
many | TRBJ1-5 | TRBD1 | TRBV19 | CASSINRGNQPQHF | TGTGCCAGTAGTATTAACAGGGGAAACCAGCCCCAGCATTTT
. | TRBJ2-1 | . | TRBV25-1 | CASSEGTGRRNEQFF | TGTGCCAGCAGTGAAGGAACAGGGAGACGGAATGAGCAGTTCTTC
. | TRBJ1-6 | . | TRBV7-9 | CASSPGQHSPLHF | TGTGCCAGCAGCCCAGGACAGCATTCACCCCTCCACTTT
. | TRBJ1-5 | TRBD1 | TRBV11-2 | CASSSTGVGPQHF | TGTGCCAGCAGCTCGACAGGGGTTGGGCCCCAGCATTTT
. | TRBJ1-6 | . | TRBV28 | CASSSLGGGSSYNSPLHF | TGTGCCAGCAGTTCCCTGGGCGGGGGGAGCTCCTATAATTCACCCCTCCACTTT
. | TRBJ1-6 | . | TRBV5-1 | CASSIQQGSTSPLHF | TGCGCCAGCAGCATTCAACAGGGATCCACTTCACCCCTCCACTTT
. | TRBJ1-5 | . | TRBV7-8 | CASSLATGVSNQPQHF | TGTGCCAGCAGCTTAGCGACAGGAGTTAGCAATCAGCCCCAGCATTTT
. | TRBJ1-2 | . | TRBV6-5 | CASSYSGRSYGYTF | TGTGCCAGCAGTTACTCGGGGCGGAGCTATGGCTACACCTTC
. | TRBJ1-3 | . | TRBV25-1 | CASTPTASSGNTIYF | TGTGCCAGCACCCCGACAGCCTCTTCTGGAAACACCATATATTTT
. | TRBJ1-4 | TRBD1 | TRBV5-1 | CASSQLRDRAEKLFF | TGCGCCAGCAGCCAGCTCCGGGACAGGGCCGAAAAACTGTTTTTT
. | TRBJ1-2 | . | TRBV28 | CASSLAGANYGYTF | TGTGCCAGCAGTTTAGCGGGGGCTAACTATGGCTACACCTTC
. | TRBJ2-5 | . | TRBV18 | CASSPQAGRETQYF | TGTGCCAGCTCCCCTCAGGCAGGGCGGGAGACCCAGTACTTC
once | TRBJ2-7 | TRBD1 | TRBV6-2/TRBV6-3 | CASSYGTGSHYEQYF | TGTGCCAGCAGTTACGGGACAGGGAGCCACTACGAGCAGTACTTC
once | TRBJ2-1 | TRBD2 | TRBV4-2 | CASSQYTGTSSEQFF | TGTGCCAGCAGCCAATACACCGGGACTAGTAGTGAGCAGTTCTTC
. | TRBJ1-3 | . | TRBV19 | CASGGGYSGNTIYF | TGTGCCAGCGGGGGGGGCTACTCTGGAAACACCATATATTTT
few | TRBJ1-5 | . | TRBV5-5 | CASRSTDLSNQPQHF | TGTGCCAGCAGGTCGACAGACCTTAGCAATCAGCCCCAGCATTTT
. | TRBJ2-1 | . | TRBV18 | CASSPQAGYSYNEQFF | TGTGCCAGCTCACCCCAGGCGGGTTACTCCTACAATGAGCAGTTCTTC
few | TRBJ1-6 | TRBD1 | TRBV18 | CASSKTGMTAEALHF | TGTGCCAGCTCAAAGACAGGGATGACGGCGGAGGCCCTCCACTTT
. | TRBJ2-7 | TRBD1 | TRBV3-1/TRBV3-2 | CASSQGDRILSYEQYF | TGTGCCAGCAGCCAAGGGGACAGGATCCTTTCCTACGAGCAGTACTTC
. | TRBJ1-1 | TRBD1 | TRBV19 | CASSLQGMNTEAFF | TGTGCCAGTAGCTTACAGGGGATGAACACTGAAGCTTTCTTT
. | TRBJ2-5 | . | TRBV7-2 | CASSLRWGDRETQYF | TGTGCCAGCAGCTTAAGGTGGGGAGACAGGGAGACCCAGTACTTC
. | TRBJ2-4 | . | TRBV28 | CASNYQGAKNIQYF | TGTGCCAGCAACTATCAGGGAGCCAAAAACATTCAGTACTTC
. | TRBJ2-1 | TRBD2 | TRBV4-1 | CASSQVLAGGPEQFF | TGCGCCAGCAGCCAAGTTCTAGCGGGAGGGCCTGAGCAGTTCTTC
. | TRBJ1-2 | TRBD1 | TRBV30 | CAWTRQEGARGYTF | TGTGCCTGGACTCGACAGGAGGGGGCTAGAGGCTACACCTTC
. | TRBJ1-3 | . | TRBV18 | CASSPSGLGNTIYF | TGTGCCAGCTCACCATCAGGGCTAGGAAACACCATATATTTT
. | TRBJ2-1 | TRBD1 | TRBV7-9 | CASSHGRGHSYNEQFF | TGTGCCAGCAGCCACGGCAGGGGGCACTCCTACAATGAGCAGTTCTTC
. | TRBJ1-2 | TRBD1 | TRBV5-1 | CASSSGQGEGYTF | TGCGCCAGCAGCTCCGGACAGGGAGAGGGCTACACCTTC
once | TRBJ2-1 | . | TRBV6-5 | CASSYGGGRSYNEQFF | TGTGCCAGCAGTTACGGGGGGGGGCGGTCCTACAATGAGCAGTTCTTC
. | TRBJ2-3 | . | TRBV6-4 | CASSESPEGQGGDTQYF | TGTGCCAGCAGTGAATCCCCCGAAGGGCAGGGGGGAGATACGCAGTATTTT
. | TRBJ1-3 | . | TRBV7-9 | CASSLVRVAGNTIYF | TGTGCCAGCAGCTTAGTCAGGGTGGCAGGAAACACCATATATTTT
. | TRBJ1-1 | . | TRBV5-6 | CASSWASTEAFF | TGTGCCAGCAGCTGGGCAAGTACCGAAGCTTTCTTT
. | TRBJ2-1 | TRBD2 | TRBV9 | CASSAGGLAGGSYNEQFF | TGTGCCAGCAGCGCTGGGGGACTAGCGGGAGGTTCCTACAATGAGCAGTTCTTC
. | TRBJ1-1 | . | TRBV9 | CASSVGMGNTEAFF | TGTGCCAGCAGCGTAGGTATGGGCAACACTGAAGCTTTCTTT